These 30 T cell receptor beta chains originate from one sample sequenced in a study of cytomegalovirus exposure and HLA in healthy donors (dated by TCRdb to 2016 to 2017). The library was obtained by the immunoSEQ multiplex PCR assay. For the multiplex PCR, a mixture combining 60 forward primers for TCR Vbeta segments and 13 reverse primers for TCR Jbeta segments was used. TCRdb took over this immuneACCESS table, retaining in-frame rearrangements with V and J assigned. Such tables are incomplete; in checked studies, under half of the missing clones stem from an unresolved V gene, and the remainder is unexplained. This sample comprises 76,000 or so clones, less than 80% of them detected only once. About 2.3% of the sample goes to the ten largest clones. Sequenced: PBMCs. These receptors were obtained from a man younger than 45 in good health and CMV-seronegative.

This clone appeared a few times. The gene calls are TRBV5-5 and TRBJ1-4; D unclear. Germline-derived CDR1 and CDR2 are SGHKS and YYEKEE (reference sequence). V was trimmed by 3 bases and J by 0 bases, leaving 15 bases between them. The CDR3 consists of 17 residues. CDR3 in DNA: TGTGCCAGCAGCTCTCGAGGACGGGAGACAACTAATGAAAAACTGTTTTTT. It translates to CASSSRGRETTNEKLFF.

This clone was counted once. This sequence joins TRBV5-1 and TRBJ1-1; 8 bases are a match to TRBD1. The V segment lost 1 base and the J segment 5 bases; nucleotides outside the gene matches: 4. Per germline, CDR1 SGHRS and CDR2 YFSETQ. The CDR3 length is 14 residues. This chain's CDR3 is CASSLQGAGTEAFF. The CDR3, as DNA: TGCGCCAGCAGCTTGCAGGGGGCCGGAACTGAAGCTTTCTTT.

DNA of the CDR3: TGTGCCAGTACCACCGGGGGGGGAAACTACAATGAGCAGTTCTTC. It translates to CASTTGGGNYNEQFF. The rearrangement links TRBV6-1 to TRBJ2-1, with 8 bases lining up with TRBD2. V shed 9 bases, J shed 3 bases, and the junction held 10 bases outside the gene matches. There are 15 residues in the CDR3. CDR1 MNHNS and CDR2 SASEGT come from the germline V gene.

J is TRBJ1-2 and V is TRBV29-1; D call uncertain. From germline, CDR1 is SQVTM and CDR2 ANQGSEA. The length of the CDR3 is 15 residues. V shed 4 bases and J shed 4 bases, with 19 bases lying between them. CDR3 sequence: CSVGRAERASYGYTF. CDR3 bases: TGCAGCGTTGGAAGAGCAGAGCGAGCTAGCTATGGCTACACCTTC.

Only one count was recorded for this clone. This sequence joins TRBV6-5 and TRBJ2-5; D is undetermined. The CDR3 covers 14 residues. Trimming shortened V by 4 bases and J by 4 bases, and 13 bases separated the two germline ends. CDR1 MNHEY and CDR2 SVGAGI come from the germline V gene. CDR3 nucleotides: TGTGCCAGCAGTTCCCCGACACTTAGAGAGACCCAGTACTTC. Protein product: CASSSPTLRETQYF.

The genes are TRBV5-4 and TRBJ1-6; possibly TRBD1 for D (6 bases). The CDR3 is made up of 17 amino acids. V lost 1 base and J lost 7, with 18 bases in between. The germline V gene encodes CDR1 SGHNT and CDR2 YYREEE (reference sequence). The CDR3 protein is CASSLNQGKLGNSPLHF. In DNA form, the CDR3 reads TGTGCCAGCAGCTTGAATCAGGGGAAGCTGGGGAATTCACCCCTCCACTTT.

This rearrangement joins TRBV9 to TRBJ1-1; 8 bases are shared with TRBD1. Unmatched junction bases numbered 12, after V lost 1 base and J lost 1 base. Germline CDR1 reads SGDLS; CDR2 reads YYNGEE. The CDR3 is 18 amino acids. CDR3 sequence reads: CASSVIAGGAGPNTEAFF. CDR3 sequence (DNA): TGTGCCAGCAGCGTAATAGCAGGGGGCGCAGGCCCGAACACTGAAGCTTTCTTT.

The chain combines TRBV19 with TRBJ2-7, with D perhaps TRBD2 (5 bases). V shed 4 bases and J shed 2 bases, with 9 bases lying between them. CDR3 size: 13 residues. Germline loops: CDR1 LNHDA, CDR2 SQIVND (reference sequence). The CDR3 nucleotides read TGTGCCAGTAGTACAGGACTGACCTACGAGCAGTACTTC. It codes for CASSTGLTYEQYF.

V gene TRBV10-3 combines with J gene TRBJ2-2; 8 bases line up with TRBD2. With 7 bases clipped from V and 0 bases from J, the junction kept 1 base outside the gene matches. Germline CDR1 and CDR2: ENHRY and SYGVKD. This CDR3 has 14 amino acids. The CDR3 coding sequence is TGTGCCATCAAAGCGGGGGCGAACACCGGGGAGCTGTTTTTT. It translates to CAIKAGANTGELFF.

J is TRBJ1-3 and V is TRBV27; 10 bases align to TRBD1. Germline CDR1 reads MNHEY; CDR2 reads SMNVEV (reference sequence). CDR3 length: 18 residues. Trimming cost V 9 bases and J 0 bases; bases outside gene matches: 14. Written as DNA, the CDR3 is TGTGCCAGGAAAGACAGGGGGCCTGCGGGGGACTCTGGAAACACCATATATTTT. This encodes CARKDRGPAGDSGNTIYF.

CDR3 sequence reads: CASSVEASGQETQYF. The CDR3 nucleotides read TGTGCCAGCAGCGTAGAGGCTAGCGGTCAAGAGACCCAGTACTTC. The chain is built from TRBV9 and TRBJ2-5; 7 positions match TRBD2. Germline V gene sequence: CDR1 SGDLS, CDR2 YYNGEE. V lost 0 bases to trimming and J lost 2 bases; unmatched junction nucleotides: 4. The CDR3 covers 15 residues. Full variable domain (remainder filled in from reference TRBV9 and TRBJ2-5): DSGVTQTPKHLITATGQRVTLRCSPRSGDLSVYWYQQSLDQGLQFLIQYYNGEERAKGNILERFSAQQFPDLHSELNLSSLELGDSALYFCASSVEASGQETQYFGPGTRLLVL.

This clone was found a few times. CDR3 nucleotide sequence: TGTGCCAGCAGCTTACTAGCGGGGGCCTACAATGAGCAGTTCTTC. Translating it yields CASSLLAGAYNEQFF. The rearrangement joins TRBV7-2 to TRBJ2-1; 10 bases agree with TRBD2. V gave up 2 bases and J gave up 2 bases; unmatched junction bases: 0. This CDR3 contains 15 residues. The germline V gene encodes CDR1 SGHTA and CDR2 FQGNSA.

CDR3 nucleotide sequence: TGTGCCAGCAGCCAGGCTACAGGGGGCCATGGCACTGAAGCTTTCTTT. Amino acids: CASSQATGGHGTEAFF. V and J are TRBV4-2 and TRBJ1-1, with TRBD1 identical over 9 bases. Losses at the gene ends were 3 bases for V and 4 bases for J; bases not matched to a gene: 9. The CDR3 runs to 16 residues. The germline CDR1 and CDR2 sequences are LGHNA and YNFKEQ.

This chain uses TRBV5-1 with TRBJ2-5, with TRBD1 matching 7 bases. Germline V gives CDR1 SGHRS, CDR2 YFSETQ. With 0 bases clipped from V and 5 bases from J, the junction kept 4 bases outside the gene matches. This CDR3 spans 14 amino acids. CDR3 protein: CASSLEQGTETQYF. In DNA, the CDR3 is TGCGCCAGCAGCTTGGAACAGGGGACCGAGACCCAGTACTTC.

On this clone itself: One end of the junction varies from germline; a read error may be responsible. The chain is built from TRBV19 and TRBJ1-5; D unclear. The germline CDR1 and CDR2 sequences are LNHDA and SQIVND (reference sequence). The CDR3 is made up of 15 amino acids. CDR3 bases: TGTTCCAGTAAAACCCGCCCTCAGGTAGATCAGCCCCAGCATTTT. It is translated as CSSKTRPQVDQPQHF.

This sequence joins TRBV4-1 and TRBJ2-1; TRBD1 is a possible D gene (6 bases). Germline V CDR1 and CDR2: MGHRA, YSYEKL. V lost 0 bases and J 4 bases, leaving 10 bases between the germline ends. The CDR3 length is 15 residues. CDR3 residues: CASSQDPGQYNEQFF. DNA of the CDR3: TGCGCCAGCAGCCAAGACCCAGGACAGTACAATGAGCAGTTCTTC.

The rearrangement uses TRBV6-5 and TRBJ1-2; the match to TRBD1 covers 10 bases. CDR3 length: 13 amino acids. The germline V gene has CDR1 MNHEY and CDR2 SVGAGI. Trimming took 6 bases from V and 7 from J; bases not matched to a gene: 5. The CDR3 loop reads CASSPGQGVGYTF. CDR3 DNA sequence: TGTGCCAGCAGCCCAGGACAGGGGGTTGGCTACACCTTC.

The chain employs TRBV28 and TRBJ1-1, with D perhaps matching TRBD1 (5 bases). The CDR3 extends over 11 amino acids. Trimming cost V 8 bases and J 5 bases, with 9 bases left between them. In germline, CDR1 is MDHEN, CDR2 SYDVKM. The CDR3 DNA reads TGTGCCAGCGGGGCCGTGACTGAAGCTTTCTTT. Its translation: CASGAVTEAFF.

This sequence joins TRBV6-7 and TRBJ1-2; D gene uncertain. TRBV6-7 is known as an ORF, though its function is uncertain. This CDR3 is 10 amino acids long. The ends were cut back, 7 bases at V and 8 bases at J, with 8 bases in the middle. CDR3 sequence (DNA): TGTGCCAGCACGGGAAGGGGCTACACCTTC. Translated, it gives CASTGRGYTF.

The J gene is TRBJ1-1, the V gene TRBV25-1, with unresolved D. The CDR3 loop spans 13 amino acids. Deletions cut 2 bases from V and 1 base from J, with 5 bases between. Germline-derived CDR1 and CDR2 are MGHDK and SYGVNS. The CDR3 sequence is CASSEQENTEAFF. The CDR3 DNA is TGTGCCAGCAGTGAACAGGAGAACACTGAAGCTTTCTTT.

This clone was seen only a few times. The rearrangement uses TRBV19 and TRBJ2-7, with D unclear. The V gene's germline CDR1 is LNHDA and CDR2 SQIVND (reference sequence). The CDR3 totals 13 residues. Trimming cost V 3 bases and J 4 bases, with 10 bases left between them. As DNA, the CDR3 is TGTGCCAGTAGTATCGAGGCCAGTTACGAGCAGTACTTC. Amino acids: CASSIEASYEQYF.

The rearrangement joins TRBV5-4 to TRBJ2-5, with 14 nucleotides matching TRBD2. This CDR3 has 19 amino acids. The germline CDR1 and CDR2 sequences are SGHNT and YYREEE (reference sequence). V lost 0 bases, J lost 2 bases, and 9 bases stayed unmatched. CDR3 region: CASSLVVGLAGGRQETQYF. The CDR3 region has the DNA TGTGCCAGCAGCTTGGTAGTCGGACTAGCGGGAGGTCGTCAAGAGACCCAGTACTTC.

On this clone: At one end the junction does not follow the germline gene, possibly because of a read error. This chain uses TRBV7-9 with TRBJ1-6; D may be TRBD1 (5 bases). This CDR3 is built from 14 residues. Germline V gene lookup returns CDR1 SEHNR and CDR2 FQNEAQ (reference sequence). CDR3 sequence reads: CSSSLDQGSSPLHF. CDR3 in DNA: TGTTCCAGCAGCCTTGATCAGGGTTCGTCACCCCTCCACTTT.

The rearrangement uses TRBV6-5 and TRBJ1-6; 9 bases fit TRBD1. V lost 0 bases, J lost 7 bases, and 4 bases stayed unmatched. The CDR3 has 16 residues. The germline V gene has CDR1 MNHEY and CDR2 SVGAGI. The CDR3 loop is CASSYSRTGANSPLHF. The CDR3, as DNA: TGTGCCAGCAGTTACTCCCGGACAGGGGCGAATTCACCCCTCCACTTT.

The chain links TRBV5-4 to TRBJ2-5, with D possibly matching TRBD1 (5 bases). Germline CDR1 reads SGHNT; CDR2 reads YYREEE (reference sequence). V dropped 0 bases and J dropped 4 bases, with 10 bases sitting between them. This CDR3 has 14 amino acids. CDR3 in DNA: TGTGCCAGCAGCTTGGTGGCAGGGTCAGAGACCCAGTACTTC. Encoded protein: CASSLVAGSETQYF. Drawing the rest from reference TRBV5-4 and TRBJ2-5, the complete variable domain is ETGVTQSPTHLIKTRGQQVTLRCSSQSGHNTVSWYQQALGQGPQFIFQYYREEENGRGNFPPRFSGLQFPNYSSELNVNALELDDSALYLCASSLVAGSETQYFGPGTRLLVL.

This clone was seen just once. This chain links TRBV5-4 with TRBJ2-5; TRBD2 matches at 7 bases. The CDR3 is 15 amino acids. Germline assignment: CDR1 SGHNT and CDR2 YYREEE (reference sequence). V shed 4 bases, J shed 0 bases, and the junction held 6 bases outside the gene matches. The CDR3 region has the DNA TGTGCCAGCAGCCCGCGACTAGCCGACCAAGAGACCCAGTACTTC. Amino acids: CASSPRLADQETQYF.

This chain links TRBV4-3 with TRBJ2-7, with a weak D call TRBD1 (6 bases). With 0 bases removed from V and 4 bases from J, the gap between germline ends came to 16 bases. The CDR3 totals 16 residues. Germline CDR1 reads LGHNA; CDR2 reads YSLEER. The CDR3 DNA sequence: TGCGCCAGCAGCCAAGATACGGCCAGGGGCAGGTACGAGCAGTACTTC. Its translation: CASSQDTARGRYEQYF.

As to this clone: One end of the junction fails to match germline, which may point to a read error. V usage is TRBV5-1 and J usage is TRBJ2-7, with TRBD2 matching over 8 bases. This CDR3 region has 17 residues. Looked up from germline, CDR1 is SGHRS and CDR2 is YFSETQ. This CDR3 is CASSLEGGTSSSHEQYF. In DNA, the CDR3 is TGCGCCAGCAGCTTGGAAGGGGGGACTAGTTCCTCCCACGAGCAGTACTTC.

The rearrangement links TRBV4-3 to TRBJ2-7; a possible D gene is TRBD1 (6 bases). The CDR3 totals 14 residues. Trimming cost V 3 bases and J 1 base, with 10 bases left between them. Germline V CDR1 and CDR2: LGHNA, YSLEER. The chain's CDR3 is CASSQMDSSYEQYF. CDR3 bases: TGCGCCAGCAGCCAGATGGACAGTTCCTACGAGCAGTACTTC.

This chain joins TRBV2 and TRBJ1-2, with D possibly TRBD1 on 5 matching bases. Trimming removed 5 bases at V and 5 bases at J, with 12 bases between. The CDR3 length is 13 residues. Germline V gene data show CDR1 as SNHLY and CDR2 as FYNNEI. In DNA, the CDR3 is TGTGCCAGCAGTCGACAGAGCCGATATGGCTACACCTTC. Translated: CASSRQSRYGYTF. Together with reference TRBV2 and TRBJ1-2, the CDR3 gives the full variable domain: EPEVTQTPSHQVTQMGQEVILRCVPISNHLYFYWYRQILGQKVEFLVSFYNNEISEKSEIFDDQFSVERPDGSNFTLKIRSTKLEDSAMYFCASSRQSRYGYTFGSGTRLTVV.